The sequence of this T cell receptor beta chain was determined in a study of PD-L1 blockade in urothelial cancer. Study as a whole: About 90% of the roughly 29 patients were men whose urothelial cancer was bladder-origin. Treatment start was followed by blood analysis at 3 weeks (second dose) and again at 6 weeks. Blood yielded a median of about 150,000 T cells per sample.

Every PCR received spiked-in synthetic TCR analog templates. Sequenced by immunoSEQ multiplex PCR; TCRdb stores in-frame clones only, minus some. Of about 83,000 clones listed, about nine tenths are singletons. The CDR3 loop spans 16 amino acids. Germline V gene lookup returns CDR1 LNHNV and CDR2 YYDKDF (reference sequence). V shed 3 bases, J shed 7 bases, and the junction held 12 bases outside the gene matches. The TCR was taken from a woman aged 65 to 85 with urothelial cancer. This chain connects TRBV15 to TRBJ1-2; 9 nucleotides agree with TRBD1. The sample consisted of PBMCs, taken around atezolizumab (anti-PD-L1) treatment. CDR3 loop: CATSRGNRGQIGGYTF. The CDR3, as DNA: TGTGCCACCAGCAGGGGAAACAGGGGGCAAATTGGTGGCTACACCTTC.